This TCR beta chain is drawn from a study of T cell repertoires in cytomegalovirus infection. Turning to the study itself: Shared public TCR beta signatures pointed to both CMV infection and a matching HLA type.

Regarding the study as a whole: The response measured ex vivo was dominated by TCR beta clonotypes (HLA-C-restricted and CMV-specific). Cumulated frequencies of public TCR beta families served to identify carriers of CMV plus the relevant HLA.

TCRdb used MiXCR to reprocess the reads, holding one entry per CDR3 protein. The table shows some 110,000 distinct CDR3 sequences, with around 9.1% occurring only once. The CDR3 has 16 residues. Germline-derived CDR1 and CDR2 are LGHNA and YSLEER. Between the trimmed V and J ends, which lost 0 bases and 2 bases, there was a span of 12 bases. This clonotype occurred many times. Its target is not known. The sequence was obtained from a human donor in good health (CMV status not recorded). Some clones in this sample may be carry-over from other donors' samples. J is TRBJ2-3 and V is TRBV4-3, with unresolved D. The specimen sequenced was PBMCs, sequenced either directly or after in vitro stimulation (not recorded which). The CDR3 region is CASSQDSGYDTDTQYF. In DNA, the CDR3 is TGCGCCAGCAGCCAAGATAGTGGCTATGACACAGATACGCAGTATTTT.